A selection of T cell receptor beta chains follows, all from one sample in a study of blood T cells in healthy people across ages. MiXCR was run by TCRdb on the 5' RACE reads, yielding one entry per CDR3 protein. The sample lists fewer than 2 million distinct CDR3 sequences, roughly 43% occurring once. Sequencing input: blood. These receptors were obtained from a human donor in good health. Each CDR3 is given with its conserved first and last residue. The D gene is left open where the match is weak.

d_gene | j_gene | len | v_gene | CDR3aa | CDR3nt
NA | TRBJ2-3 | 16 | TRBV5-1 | CASSSQPGLDTDTQYF | TGCGCCAGCAGCTCCCAGCCAGGGTTGGATACAGATACGCAGTATTTT
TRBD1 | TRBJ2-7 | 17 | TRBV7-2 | CASSSGTGLGFSYEQYF | TGTGCCAGCAGTTCCGGGACAGGGCTTGGGTTCTCCTACGAGCAGTACTTC
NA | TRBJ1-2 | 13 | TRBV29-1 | CSVEEVINYGYTF | TGCAGCGTTGAAGAGGTGATTAACTATGGCTACACCTTC
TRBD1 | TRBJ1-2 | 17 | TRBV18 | CASSPERDRFLNYGYTF | TGTGCCAGCTCACCAGAACGGGACAGGTTTCTTAATTATGGCTACACCTTC
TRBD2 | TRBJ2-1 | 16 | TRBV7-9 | CASSLDGTRAYNEQFF | TGTGCCAGCAGCCTAGATGGGACTAGAGCCTACAATGAGCAGTTCTTC
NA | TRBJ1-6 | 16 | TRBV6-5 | CASSYGVSSYNSPLHF | TGTGCCAGCAGTTATGGTGTCAGCTCCTATAATTCACCCCTCCACTTT
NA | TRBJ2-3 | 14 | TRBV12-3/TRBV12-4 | CASSFSPGTDTQYF | TGTGCCAGCAGTTTTAGTCCCGGCACAGATACGCAGTATTTT
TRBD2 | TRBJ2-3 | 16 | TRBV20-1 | CSAPLGLAIPTDTQYF | TGCAGTGCTCCTCTGGGACTAGCGATTCCCACAGATACGCAGTATTTT
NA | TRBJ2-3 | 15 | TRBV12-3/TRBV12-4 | CASGKTGVSTDTQYF | TGTGCCAGCGGCAAGACGGGTGTCAGCACAGATACGCAGTATTTT
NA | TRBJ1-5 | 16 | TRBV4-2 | CASSQDLRQAQGPQHF | TGTGCCAGCAGCCAAGATCTGAGACAGGCCCAAGGGCCCCAGCATTTT
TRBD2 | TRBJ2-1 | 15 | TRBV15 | CATSRDGLAPDEQFF | TGTGCCACCAGCAGAGATGGACTAGCACCCGATGAGCAGTTCTTC
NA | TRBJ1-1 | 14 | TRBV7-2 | CASSVRAEVVEAFF | TGTGCCAGCAGCGTCCGGGCAGAGGTAGTTGAAGCTTTCTTT